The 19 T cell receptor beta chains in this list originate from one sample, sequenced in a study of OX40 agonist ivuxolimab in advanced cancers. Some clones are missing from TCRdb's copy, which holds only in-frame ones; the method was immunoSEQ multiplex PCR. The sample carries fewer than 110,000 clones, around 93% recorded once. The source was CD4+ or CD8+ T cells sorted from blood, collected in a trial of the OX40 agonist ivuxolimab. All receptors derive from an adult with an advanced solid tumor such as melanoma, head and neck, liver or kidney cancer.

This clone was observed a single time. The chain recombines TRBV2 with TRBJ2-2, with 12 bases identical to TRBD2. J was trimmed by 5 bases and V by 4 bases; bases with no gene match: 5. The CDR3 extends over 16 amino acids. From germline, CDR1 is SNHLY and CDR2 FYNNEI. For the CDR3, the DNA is TGTGCCAGCAGTGTCACCGGGACTAGCGGGACCGGGGAGCTGTTTTTT. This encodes CASSVTGTSGTGELFF.

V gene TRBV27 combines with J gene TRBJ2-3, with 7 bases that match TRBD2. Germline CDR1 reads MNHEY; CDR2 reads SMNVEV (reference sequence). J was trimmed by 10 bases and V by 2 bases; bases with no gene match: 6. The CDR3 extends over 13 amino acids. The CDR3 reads CASSLGVRGAQYF. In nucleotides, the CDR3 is TGTGCCAGCAGTTTAGGGGTACGGGGGGCGCAGTATTTT.

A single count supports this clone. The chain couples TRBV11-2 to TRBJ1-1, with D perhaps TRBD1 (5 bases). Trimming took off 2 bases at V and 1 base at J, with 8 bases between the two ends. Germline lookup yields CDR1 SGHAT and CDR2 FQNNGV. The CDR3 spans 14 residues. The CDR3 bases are TGTGCCAGCAGCTTAAGTAGGGGGAACACTGAAGCTTTCTTT. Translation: CASSLSRGNTEAFF.

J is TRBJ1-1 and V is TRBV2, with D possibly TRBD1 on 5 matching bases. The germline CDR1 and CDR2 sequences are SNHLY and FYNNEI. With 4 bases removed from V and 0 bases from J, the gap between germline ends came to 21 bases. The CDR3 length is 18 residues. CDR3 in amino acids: CASSGGWFFRGMNTEAFF. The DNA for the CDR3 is TGTGCCAGCAGTGGGGGGTGGTTTTTCAGAGGCATGAACACTGAAGCTTTCTTT.

CDR3 DNA: TGTGCCAGTAGTATCGTCGTTAGCGGGGGGTACAATGAGCAGTTCTTC. Its protein product is CASSIVVSGGYNEQFF. This rearrangement joins TRBV19 to TRBJ2-1; 10 bases line up with TRBD2. The CDR3 is made up of 16 amino acids. Trimming took 3 bases from V and 4 from J; bases not matched to a gene: 6. Germline V lookup: CDR1 LNHDA, CDR2 SQIVND (reference sequence).

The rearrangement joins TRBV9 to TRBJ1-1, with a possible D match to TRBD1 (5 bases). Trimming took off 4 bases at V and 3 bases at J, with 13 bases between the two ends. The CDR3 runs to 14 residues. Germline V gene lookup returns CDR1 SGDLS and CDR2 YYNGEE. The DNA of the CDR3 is TGTGCCAGCAGCCTTAGGGCCAGGGACACTGAAGCTTTCTTT. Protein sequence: CASSLRARDTEAFF. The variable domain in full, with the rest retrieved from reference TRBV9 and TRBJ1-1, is DSGVTQTPKHLITATGQRVTLRCSPRSGDLSVYWYQQSLDQGLQFLIQYYNGEERAKGNILERFSAQQFPDLHSELNLSSLELGDSALYFCASSLRARDTEAFFGQGTRLTVV.

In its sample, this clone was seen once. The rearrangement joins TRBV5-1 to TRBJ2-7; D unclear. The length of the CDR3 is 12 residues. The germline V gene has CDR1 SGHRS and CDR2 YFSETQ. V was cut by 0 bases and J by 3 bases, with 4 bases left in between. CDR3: CASSLGHYEQYF. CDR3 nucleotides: TGCGCCAGCAGCTTGGGCCACTACGAGCAGTACTTC.

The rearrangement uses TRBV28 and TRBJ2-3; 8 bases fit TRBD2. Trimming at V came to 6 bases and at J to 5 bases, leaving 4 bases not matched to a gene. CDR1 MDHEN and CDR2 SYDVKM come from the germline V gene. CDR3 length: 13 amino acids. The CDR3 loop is CASRPGGGDTQYF. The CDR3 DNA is TGTGCCAGCAGGCCCGGGGGGGGAGATACGCAGTATTTT.

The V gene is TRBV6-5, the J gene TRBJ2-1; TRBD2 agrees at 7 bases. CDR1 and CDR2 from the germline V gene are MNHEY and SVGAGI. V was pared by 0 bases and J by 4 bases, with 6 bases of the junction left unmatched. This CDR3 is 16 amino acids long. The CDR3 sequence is CASSYSRAGLYNEQFF. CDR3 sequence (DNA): TGTGCCAGCAGTTACTCGAGAGCGGGATTATACAATGAGCAGTTCTTC.

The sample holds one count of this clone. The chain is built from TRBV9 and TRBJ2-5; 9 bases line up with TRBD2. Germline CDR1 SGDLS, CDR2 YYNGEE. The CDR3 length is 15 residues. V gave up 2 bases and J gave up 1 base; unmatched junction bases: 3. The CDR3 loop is CASSVGGRAQETQYF. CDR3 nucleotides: TGTGCCAGCAGCGTGGGCGGGAGGGCCCAAGAGACCCAGTACTTC.

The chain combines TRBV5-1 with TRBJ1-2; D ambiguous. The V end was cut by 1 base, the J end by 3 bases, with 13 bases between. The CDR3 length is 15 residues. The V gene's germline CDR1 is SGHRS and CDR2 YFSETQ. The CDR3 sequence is CASSLIEAGDYGYTF. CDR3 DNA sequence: TGCGCCAGCAGCTTGATCGAGGCGGGAGACTATGGCTACACCTTC.

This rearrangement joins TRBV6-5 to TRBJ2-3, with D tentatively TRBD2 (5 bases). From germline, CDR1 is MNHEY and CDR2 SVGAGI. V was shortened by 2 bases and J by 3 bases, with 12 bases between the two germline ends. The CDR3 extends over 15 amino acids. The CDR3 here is CASSYLRGSTDTQYF. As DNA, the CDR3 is TGTGCCAGCAGTTACCTCAGAGGGTCGACAGATACGCAGTATTTT.

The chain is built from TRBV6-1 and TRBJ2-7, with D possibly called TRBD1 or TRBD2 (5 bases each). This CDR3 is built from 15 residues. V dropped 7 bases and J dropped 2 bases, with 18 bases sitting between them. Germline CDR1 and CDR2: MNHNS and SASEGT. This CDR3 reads CASTSGAGRPYEQYF. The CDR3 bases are TGTGCCAGCACCTCCGGGGCGGGCCGGCCCTACGAGCAGTACTTC.

The CDR3 bases are TGTGCCAGTAGGGGGGCCTCGGCTAGCGGATCGAACACCGGGGAGCTGTTTTTT. The encoded protein is CASRGASASGSNTGELFF. V gene TRBV19 combines with J gene TRBJ2-2; possible D gene TRBD2, 7 bases. This CDR3 has 18 residues. The V and J ends lost 6 bases and 0 bases respectively, with 20 bases between them. Germline CDR1 reads LNHDA; CDR2 reads SQIVND (reference sequence).

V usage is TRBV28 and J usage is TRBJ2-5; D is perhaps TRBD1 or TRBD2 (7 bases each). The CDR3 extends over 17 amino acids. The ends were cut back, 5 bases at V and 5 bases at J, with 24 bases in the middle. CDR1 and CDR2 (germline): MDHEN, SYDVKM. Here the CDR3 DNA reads TGTGCCAGCAGTCCAGGGGGGGGTCAGCCCAAATGGGAGACCCAGTACTTC. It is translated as CASSPGGGQPKWETQYF.

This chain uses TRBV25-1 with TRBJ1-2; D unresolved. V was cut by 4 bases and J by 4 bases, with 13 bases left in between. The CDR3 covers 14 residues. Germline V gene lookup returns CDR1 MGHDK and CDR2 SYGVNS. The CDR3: CASSAQAELYGYTF. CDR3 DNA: TGTGCCAGCAGTGCGCAGGCCGAACTCTATGGCTACACCTTC.

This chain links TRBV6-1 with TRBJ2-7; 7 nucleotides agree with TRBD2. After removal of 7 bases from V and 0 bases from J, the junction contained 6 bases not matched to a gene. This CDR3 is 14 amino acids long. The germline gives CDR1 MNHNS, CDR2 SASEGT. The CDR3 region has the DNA TGTGCCAGCAAGCGGGACTACAACTCCTACGAGCAGTACTTC. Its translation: CASKRDYNSYEQYF.

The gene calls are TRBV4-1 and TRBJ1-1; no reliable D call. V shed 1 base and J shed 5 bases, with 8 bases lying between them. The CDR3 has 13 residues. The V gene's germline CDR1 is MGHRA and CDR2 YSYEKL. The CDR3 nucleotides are TGCGCCAGCAGCCAAGTAGTAGTGACTGAAGCTTTCTTT. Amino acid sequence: CASSQVVVTEAFF.

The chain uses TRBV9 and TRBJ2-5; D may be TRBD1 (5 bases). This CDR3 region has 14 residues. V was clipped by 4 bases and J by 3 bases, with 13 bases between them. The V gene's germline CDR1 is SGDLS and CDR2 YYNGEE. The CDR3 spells CASSPSGREETQYF. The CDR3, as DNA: TGTGCCAGCAGCCCTTCAGGGCGAGAAGAGACCCAGTACTTC.